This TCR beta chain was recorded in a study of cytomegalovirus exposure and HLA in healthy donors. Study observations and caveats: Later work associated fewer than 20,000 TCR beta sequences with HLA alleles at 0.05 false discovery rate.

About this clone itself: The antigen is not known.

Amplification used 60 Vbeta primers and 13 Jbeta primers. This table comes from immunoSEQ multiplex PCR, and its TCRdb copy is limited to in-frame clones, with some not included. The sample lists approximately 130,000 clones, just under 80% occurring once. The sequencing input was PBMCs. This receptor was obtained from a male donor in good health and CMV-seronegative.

The CDR3: CASGGQGGYEQYF. The DNA of the CDR3 is TGTGCCAGCGGGGGACAGGGGGGCTACGAGCAGTACTTC. This rearrangement joins TRBV25-1 to TRBJ2-7, with 11 bases aligning to TRBD1. This CDR3 is built from 13 residues. CDR1 is MGHDK and CDR2 is SYGVNS in the germline V gene. V lost 8 bases to trimming and J lost 3 bases; unmatched junction nucleotides: 3.